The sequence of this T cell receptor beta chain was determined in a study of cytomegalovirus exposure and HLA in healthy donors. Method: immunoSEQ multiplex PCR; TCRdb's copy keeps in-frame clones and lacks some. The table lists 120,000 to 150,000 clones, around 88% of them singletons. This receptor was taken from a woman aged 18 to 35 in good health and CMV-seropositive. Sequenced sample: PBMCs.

DNA for the CDR3: TGTGCCAGCAGTTTGGCCAGGGGAGTTACCTATGGCTACACCTTC. This gives the protein CASSLARGVTYGYTF. The chain has TRBV28 and TRBJ1-2; tentatively, D is TRBD1 (6 bases). CDR1 MDHEN and CDR2 SYDVKM come from the germline V gene. The CDR3 spans 15 residues. V lost 3 bases, J lost 4 bases, and 15 bases lay in between.